The 32 T cell receptor beta chains below were found in one sample sequenced in a study of shared clonotypes between healthy human individuals. TCRdb's copy holds only in-frame clones and misses some; the assay was immunoSEQ multiplex PCR. Of about 670,000 clones listed, roughly 70% are singletons. The sequencing sample was made of memory CD4+ T cells sorted from blood. Subset described: CD45RA-negative fraction. These receptors originate from a woman in her thirties in good health.

V gene TRBV2 combines with J gene TRBJ1-1; D ambiguous. Germline CDR1 and CDR2: SNHLY and FYNNEI. Deletions cut 2 bases from V and 2 bases from J, with 6 bases between. The CDR3 runs to 13 residues. The CDR3, as DNA: TGTGCCAGCAGTGAACAGTACAACACTGAAGCTTTCTTT. Its protein product is CASSEQYNTEAFF.

The V gene is TRBV7-3, the J gene TRBJ2-3, with a tentative D call TRBD2 (6 bases). Trimming cost V 2 bases and J 1 base, with 10 bases left between them. Germline V gives CDR1 SGHTA, CDR2 FQGTGA. This CDR3 spans 15 amino acids. This CDR3 is CASSLQAGRTDTQYF. For the CDR3, the DNA is TGTGCCAGCAGCTTACAGGCGGGACGCACAGATACGCAGTATTTT.

In the case of this clone: Other DNA sequences in the sample encode the same CDR3. J is TRBJ2-5 and V is TRBV30; no clear D gene. This CDR3 comprises 10 residues. Trimming removed 0 bases from V and 5 bases from J, with 1 base in between. Germline CDR1 reads GTSNPN; CDR2 reads SVGIG (reference sequence). The CDR3: CAWSVETQYF. The CDR3 DNA is TGTGCCTGGAGTGTGGAGACCCAGTACTTC.

The V gene is TRBV7-9, the J gene TRBJ2-3; TRBD2 might be the D (6 bases). This CDR3 has 15 amino acids. The germline V gene encodes CDR1 SEHNR and CDR2 FQNEAQ (reference sequence). Trimming cost V 2 bases and J 2 bases, with 11 bases left between them. In DNA, the CDR3 is TGTGCCAGCAGCTTAAATCTAGCGAACACAGATACGCAGTATTTT. As protein: CASSLNLANTDTQYF.

The CDR3 sequence is CASMRGRSTEAFF. The DNA of the CDR3 is TGTGCCAGTATGAGGGGGCGCTCCACTGAAGCTTTCTTT. The chain uses TRBV19 and TRBJ1-1, with TRBD1 identical over 7 bases. This CDR3 has 13 residues. Germline CDR1 is LNHDA and CDR2 is SQIVND (reference sequence). V lost 7 bases and J lost 4; bases outside the gene matches: 6.

The J gene is TRBJ1-1, the V gene TRBV10-2; D may be TRBD1 (6 bases). Germline loops: CDR1 WSHSY, CDR2 SAAADI. The V and J ends lost 2 bases and 1 base respectively, with 8 bases between them. This CDR3 contains 14 residues. The CDR3 loop is CASSEQTGNTEAFF. In DNA form, the CDR3 reads TGCGCCAGCAGTGAGCAGACAGGGAACACTGAAGCTTTCTTT.

DNA for the CDR3: TGTGCCAGTGGAACAGGGGGCGCAGATAATGAAAAACTGTTTTTT. Protein product: CASGTGGADNEKLFF. The J gene is TRBJ1-4, the V gene TRBV19, with 9 bases aligning to TRBD1. The J segment lost 4 bases and the V segment lost 8 bases, leaving 8 bases of the junction unmatched. The CDR3 has 15 amino acids. The germline CDR1 and CDR2 sequences are LNHDA and SQIVND (reference sequence).

This clone was seen a single time. The chain carries TRBV7-2 and TRBJ1-1, with D maybe TRBD1 (5 bases). CDR3 length equals 15 residues. Germline values: CDR1 SGHTA, CDR2 FQGNSA. V dropped 3 bases and J dropped 4 bases, with 15 bases sitting between them. The chain's CDR3 is CASSLNTGAGTEAFF. The DNA for the CDR3 is TGTGCCAGCAGCTTGAACACCGGGGCCGGCACTGAAGCTTTCTTT.

A single count supports this clone. The chain recombines TRBV6-5 with TRBJ2-1; perhaps TRBD2 as D (6 bases). Germline V gives CDR1 MNHEY, CDR2 SVGAGI. Trimming took off 5 bases at V and 6 bases at J, with 14 bases between the two ends. This CDR3 contains 14 residues. The CDR3: CASSVRDFLNEQFF. DNA of the CDR3: TGTGCCAGCAGTGTTCGGGACTTCCTCAATGAGCAGTTCTTC.

The CDR3 protein is CSATGTEDYEQYF. Here the CDR3 DNA reads TGCAGCGCAACCGGGACAGAAGACTACGAGCAGTACTTC. The chain is built from TRBV29-1 and TRBJ2-7; 7 bases agree with TRBD1. This CDR3 has 13 residues. V lost 7 bases, J lost 3 bases, and 9 bases stayed unmatched. CDR1 and CDR2 from the germline V gene are SQVTM and ANQGSEA.

V gene TRBV19 combines with J gene TRBJ2-2; TRBD1 might be the D (5 bases). The CDR3 runs 15 residues. Germline V gives CDR1 LNHDA, CDR2 SQIVND (reference sequence). The V gene lost 8 bases and the J gene lost 0 bases, with 13 bases spanning the gap. The CDR3, as DNA: TGTGCCAGTGTCAGGGTCCACGCGAACACCGGGGAGCTGTTTTTT. Translated, it gives CASVRVHANTGELFF.

This chain's CDR3 is CASSLEVTDTQYF. The CDR3 nucleotides are TGTGCCAGCAGCTTAGAGGTCACAGATACGCAGTATTTT. The chain couples TRBV7-9 to TRBJ2-3; no clear D. Germline V gene data show CDR1 as SEHNR and CDR2 as FQNEAQ (reference sequence). The CDR3 totals 13 residues. Deletions cut 1 base from V and 2 bases from J, with 4 bases between.

In this sample, this clone turned up a few times. The rearrangement joins TRBV19 to TRBJ2-2; D is possibly TRBD1 (5 bases). The CDR3 runs 13 residues. Germline loops: CDR1 LNHDA, CDR2 SQIVND (reference sequence). Trimming took off 10 bases at V and 4 bases at J, with 13 bases between the two ends. The CDR3 is CATRVRTTGELFF. The CDR3 coding sequence is TGTGCCACCAGGGTGAGAACCACCGGGGAGCTGTTTTTT. The variable domain in full, completed from reference TRBV19 and TRBJ2-2, reads DGGITQSPKYLFRKEGQNVTLSCEQNLNHDAMYWYRQDPGQGLRLIYYSQIVNDFQKGDIAEGYSVSREKKESFPLTVTSAQKNPTAFYLCATRVRTTGELFFGEGSRLTVL.

This chain connects TRBV6-1 to TRBJ2-7; 9 bases map to TRBD1. Germline assignment: CDR1 MNHNS and CDR2 SASEGT. V was clipped by 8 bases and J by 4 bases; unmatched bases: 12. The CDR3 length is 15 residues. The CDR3 coding sequence is TGTGCCAGCCAACCTGCCCAGGGACAGGGTTACGAGCAGTACTTC. This sequence encodes CASQPAQGQGYEQYF.

V gene TRBV29-1 combines with J gene TRBJ2-7; 9 nucleotides line up with TRBD2. The ends lost 4 bases at V and 2 bases at J; junction bases unmatched: 3. This CDR3 is built from 13 residues. Germline V gives CDR1 SQVTM, CDR2 ANQGSEA. The DNA of the CDR3 is TGCAGCGTTGGACTAGCGGAGCCCTACGAGCAGTACTTC. This gives the protein CSVGLAEPYEQYF.

CDR3: CASSKCGTGNEQFF. The CDR3 region has the DNA TGTGCCAGCAGCAAATGCGGGACTGGCAATGAGCAGTTCTTC. The chain recombines TRBV21-1 with TRBJ2-1; the table's D gene call, TRBD2, was not cross checked with the DNA. TRBV21-1 corresponds to a pseudogene. This CDR3 has 14 amino acids.

This chain connects TRBV10-3 to TRBJ2-5; D unresolved. Trimming cost V 3 bases and J 5 bases, with 13 bases left between them. The CDR3 loop spans 14 amino acids. Looked up from germline, CDR1 is ENHRY and CDR2 is SYGVKD. The CDR3 region is CAISEVTSRETQYF. Here the CDR3 DNA reads TGTGCCATCAGTGAAGTAACTTCTAGGGAGACCCAGTACTTC.

J is TRBJ2-1 and V is TRBV4-1; D is unclear. The V end lost 0 bases, the J end lost 0 bases, and 6 bases lay between the germline ends. In germline, CDR1 is MGHRA, CDR2 YSYEKL. This CDR3 spans 15 amino acids. Here the CDR3 DNA reads TGCGCCAGCAGCCAAGATGCGGTCTCCTACAATGAGCAGTTCTTC. Translation: CASSQDAVSYNEQFF.

V usage is TRBV4-2 and J usage is TRBJ2-7; no clear D gene. This CDR3 spans 15 amino acids. The V end lost 2 bases, the J end lost 2 bases, and 13 bases lay between the germline ends. The germline gives CDR1 LGHNA, CDR2 YNFKEQ. The CDR3 region is CASSQLTDRTYEQYF. The DNA of the CDR3 is TGTGCCAGCAGCCAATTAACGGATCGAACCTACGAGCAGTACTTC.

This clone was seen repeatedly, ten times or more. Distinct nucleotide sequences in the sample also encode this CDR3. The V gene is TRBV5-1, the J gene TRBJ2-1; D is unclear. The V gene lost 0 bases and the J gene lost 0 bases, with 7 bases spanning the gap. This CDR3 comprises 15 residues. Germline CDR1 and CDR2: SGHRS and YFSETQ. The CDR3 spells CASSLDLSSYNEQFF. The CDR3 DNA follows: TGCGCCAGCAGCTTGGACTTGAGCTCCTACAATGAGCAGTTCTTC.

The V call is TRBV25-1, the J call TRBJ2-3, with TRBD2 identical over 11 bases. This CDR3 has 16 residues. Trimming cost V 4 bases and J 4 bases; bases outside gene matches: 7. Germline V gives CDR1 MGHDK, CDR2 SYGVNS. CDR3 protein: CASSAELAGVSDTQYF. The CDR3 DNA reads as TGTGCCAGCAGTGCCGAACTAGCGGGAGTTTCAGATACGCAGTATTTT. The entire variable domain, with the rest obtained from reference TRBV25-1 and TRBJ2-3, is as follows: EADIYQTPRYLVIGTGKKITLECSQTMGHDKMYWYQQDPGMELHLIHYSYGVNSTEKGDLSSESTVSRIRTEHFPLTLESARPSHTSQYLCASSAELAGVSDTQYFGPGTRLTVL.

This clone appeared a few times. J is TRBJ2-2 and V is TRBV19, with TRBD2 identical over 12 bases. Germline trimming cut 3 bases from V and 6 bases from J; bases unmatched to any gene: 5. Germline CDR1 and CDR2: LNHDA and SQIVND (reference sequence). The CDR3 has 16 residues. DNA of the CDR3: TGTGCCAGTAGTATCCCGACTAGCGGGAGATCCGGGGAGCTGTTTTTT. Amino acid sequence: CASSIPTSGRSGELFF.

The chain combines TRBV5-1 with TRBJ1-3; D is ambiguous. From germline, CDR1 is SGHRS and CDR2 YFSETQ. The CDR3 sequence is 15 residues long. Trimming stripped 3 bases from V and 0 bases from J, with 10 bases between. The CDR3 region is CASSSGGISGNTIYF. The CDR3 region has the DNA TGCGCCAGCAGCTCTGGAGGCATCTCTGGAAACACCATATATTTT.

This clone was recorded only once. The chain carries TRBV6-6 and TRBJ2-7, with D hard to call. This CDR3 has 12 amino acids. The ends were cut back, 5 bases at V and 3 bases at J, with 8 bases in the middle. The germline V gene encodes CDR1 MNHNY and CDR2 SVGAGI (reference sequence). In nucleotides, the CDR3 is TGTGCCAGCAGTGCGACGGACTACGAGCAGTACTTC. Amino acid sequence: CASSATDYEQYF.

This clone appeared many times. This chain uses TRBV7-8 with TRBJ2-7; the D gene is possibly TRBD1 (5 bases). The CDR3 covers 14 residues. With 5 bases removed from V and 5 bases from J, the gap between germline ends came to 16 bases. Germline V gives CDR1 SGHVS, CDR2 FQNEAQ. The CDR3 sequence is CASSGNHPGNEQYF. The CDR3 DNA reads as TGTGCCAGCAGCGGGAATCACCCAGGGAACGAGCAGTACTTC.

The rearrangement uses TRBV4-1 and TRBJ2-7; weak D call: TRBD2 (5 bases). The V gene's germline CDR1 is MGHRA and CDR2 YSYEKL. Trimming shortened V by 0 bases and J by 0 bases, and 12 bases separated the two germline ends. This CDR3 is built from 16 residues. CDR3 DNA sequence: TGCGCCAGCAGCCAAGATCCAGCGGAGAGCTCCTACGAGCAGTACTTC. This sequence encodes CASSQDPAESSYEQYF.

The V and J genes are TRBV2 and TRBJ2-1, with D uncertain. The CDR3 has 13 amino acids. Trimming removed 3 bases at V and 10 bases at J, with 13 bases between. Germline values: CDR1 SNHLY, CDR2 FYNNEI. DNA for the CDR3: TGTGCCAGCAGTGATGACCCGGGCGCGGAGCAGTTCTTC. Its protein product is CASSDDPGAEQFF.

The CDR3 spells CASSLSSGVSNQPQHF. CDR3 nucleotides: TGTGCCAGCAGTTTATCGTCCGGGGTTAGCAATCAGCCCCAGCATTTT. This chain joins TRBV27 and TRBJ1-5, with D unclear. The germline gives CDR1 MNHEY, CDR2 SMNVEV (reference sequence). This CDR3 comprises 16 residues. V lost 0 bases and J 0 bases, leaving 9 bases between the germline ends.

J is TRBJ2-7 and V is TRBV18; a weak D match, TRBD2 (5 bases). Germline V gene lookup returns CDR1 KGHSH and CDR2 LQKENI. The CDR3 is 13 residues long. V gave up 6 bases and J gave up 5 bases, with 14 bases separating them. CDR3 protein: CASSSGLGDEQYF. CDR3 nucleotides: TGTGCCAGCTCGTCGGGTCTCGGGGACGAGCAGTACTTC.

V usage is TRBV5-1 and J usage is TRBJ2-3; D may be TRBD2 (8 bases). Germline V gives CDR1 SGHRS, CDR2 YFSETQ. The CDR3 extends over 16 amino acids. The germline V and J ends were trimmed by 5 bases and 3 bases, with 19 bases remaining between them. CDR3: CASSAPGQRETDTQYF. CDR3 DNA: TGCGCCAGCAGTGCCCCGGGACAGCGGGAGACAGATACGCAGTATTTT.

The chain recombines TRBV2 with TRBJ2-1, with unresolved D. CDR3 length equals 13 residues. Trimming removed 3 bases from V and 6 bases from J, with 9 bases in between. In germline, CDR1 is SNHLY, CDR2 FYNNEI. The CDR3 here is CASSDRWLNEQFF. The DNA of the CDR3 is TGTGCCAGCAGTGACCGCTGGCTCAATGAGCAGTTCTTC.

The J gene is TRBJ1-1, the V gene TRBV27; TRBD1 matches at 8 bases. The V gene end was trimmed by 4 bases and the J gene end by 5 bases; junction bases not matched to a gene: 9. CDR3 length equals 15 residues. From germline, CDR1 is MNHEY and CDR2 SMNVEV (reference sequence). CDR3 DNA sequence: TGTGCCAGCAGTTCTAATCAGGGGGCTGGGACTGAAGCTTTCTTT. Encoded protein: CASSSNQGAGTEAFF.